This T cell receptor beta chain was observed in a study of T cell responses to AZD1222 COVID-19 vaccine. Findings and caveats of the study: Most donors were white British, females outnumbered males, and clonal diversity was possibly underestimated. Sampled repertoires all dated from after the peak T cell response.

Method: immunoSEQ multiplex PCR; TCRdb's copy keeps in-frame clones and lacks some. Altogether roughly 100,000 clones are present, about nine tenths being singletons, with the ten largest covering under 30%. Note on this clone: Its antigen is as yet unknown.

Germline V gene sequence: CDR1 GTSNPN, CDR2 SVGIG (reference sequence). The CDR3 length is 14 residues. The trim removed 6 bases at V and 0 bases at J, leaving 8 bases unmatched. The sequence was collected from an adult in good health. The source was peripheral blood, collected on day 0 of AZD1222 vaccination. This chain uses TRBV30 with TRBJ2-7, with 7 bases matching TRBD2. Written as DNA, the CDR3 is TGTGCCTGTCAGCGGACTAGTTCCTCCTACGAGCAGTACTTC. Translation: CACQRTSSSYEQYF. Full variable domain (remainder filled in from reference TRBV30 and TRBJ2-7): SQTIHQWPATLVQPVGSPLSLECTVEGTSNPNLYWYRQAAGRGLQLLFYSVGIGQISSEVPQNLSASRPQDRQFILSSKKLLLSDSGFYLCACQRTSSSYEQYFGPGTRLTVT.